This record concerns one T cell receptor beta chain sequence. Its antigen has not been determined. Per-base quality was not reported, and no clone a single base away is much larger than it. The data are from a study of blood T cell repertoires in COVID-19 (dated by TCRdb to between 2020 and 2021). With regard to the full study: Samples covering the acute and convalescent phases of COVID-19 were provided by collaborators in the United States, Italy and Spain. The prospective study material was composed of cDNA or gDNA derived from T cells, B-cell-depleted T cells, or PBMCs. Deeply sampled blood TCRbeta repertoires from subjects exposed to, actively infected with, or recovered from COVID-19 were included in the dataset. The repertoires were made available in a free public database intended to serve as a resource for research on the immune response to SARS-CoV-2. Samples came from the ongoing ImmuneRACE study (first 160 participants) plus 1,254 subjects from 6 global collaborators. Nearly every sample came with metadata listing a de-identified subject ID, COVID-19 status, age in years and sex. Where available, HLA class I and class II types were obtained from metadata supplied by the sample provider rather than from assay-based typing. The research as a whole found: The quantity of clinical and demographic metadata differed by source and by participant and was supplied without curation.

Whole blood was collected in K2EDTA tubes by collaborating institutions according to the institutions' own protocols. For TCRbeta analysis, collaborator samples were shipped as frozen whole blood, as isolated PBMCs, or as DNA extracted from either sample type. The CDR3 has 12 amino acids, counting the end cysteine and phenylalanine. Only the CDR3 DNA is retained, 36 bases long and in frame from the first base. In the germline V gene (reference sequence), CDR1 corresponds to LNHDA and CDR2 to SQIVND. V drops 6 bases and J drops 4 bases, leaving 7 bases in between. The immunoSEQ Assay, a bias-controlled multiplex PCR, was used to amplify TCRbeta CDR3 regions from genomic DNA. As for the original processing: The number of nucleated cells in each sample was estimated by amplification of reference gene primers within the assay. Sequence reads were collapsed and filtered to measure the absolute abundance of every unique TCRbeta CDR3 rearrangement. For each sample, productive Simpson clonality was calculated as the square root of Simpson's diversity index over productive rearrangements. TCRdb re-hosts the immuneACCESS table, in-frame sequences only. Its copies lack some clones; in the studies checked, an unresolved V gene accounts for under half of them, and the cause for the rest is not known. From that table come the V and J calls and clone size; the DNA was used to work out D and trimming. The sample table lists roughly 130,000 clones, over 75% of them with a count of one. The leading ten clones occupy more than 3.5% of the sample.

The sample taken for sequencing was peripheral blood. The sequence derives from a woman aged 60 to 75 with acute or convalescent COVID-19. The chain joins TRBV19 to TRBJ1-5; there is no confident call for the D gene. This receptor has the CDR3 CASRQANQPQHF. The DNA is as follows: TGTGCCAGTAGGCAGGCGAATCAGCCCCAGCATTTT. With the portions outside the CDR3 filled from the reference TRBV19 and TRBJ1-5 genes, the complete variable region becomes DGGITQSPKYLFRKEGQNVTLSCEQNLNHDAMYWYRQDPGQGLRLIYYSQIVNDFQKGDIAEGYSVSREKKESFPLTVTSAQKNPTAFYLCASRQANQPQHFGDGTRLSIL.